This T cell receptor (beta chain) was observed in a study of cytomegalovirus exposure and HLA in healthy donors. The V end was cut by 3 bases, the J end by 5 bases, with 8 bases between. The length of the CDR3 is 12 residues. Germline V gene sequence: CDR1 SGDLS, CDR2 YYNGEE. The PCR had 60 Vbeta and 13 Jbeta primers. Using immunoSEQ multiplex PCR, the repertoire was profiled, and TCRdb retains in-frame clones only, with some absent. The sample holds roughly 150,000 clones, 65% to 85% seen once. The chain carries TRBV9 and TRBJ1-2; D remains unclear. Sequencing input: PBMCs. This clonotype was obtained from a boy between 2 and 10 years old in good health and CMV-seronegative. CDR3 loop: CASSDAVYGYTF. The CDR3 DNA is TGTGCCAGCAGCGACGCGGTATATGGCTACACCTTC.